The T cell receptor (beta chain) under discussion was sequenced for a study of blood T cell repertoires in COVID-19 (dated by TCRdb to 2018 to 2020). Background on the whole study: The collaborator samples originated in the United States, Italy and Spain and spanned the acute and convalescent phases of COVID-19. The prospective study material was composed of cDNA or gDNA derived from T cells, B-cell-depleted T cells, or PBMCs. Deeply sampled blood TCRbeta repertoires from subjects exposed to, actively infected with, or recovered from COVID-19 were included in the dataset. A freely available public database, intended as a resource for researchers studying the immune response to SARS-CoV-2, is where the repertoires were released. The samples were drawn from the first 160 participants of the ongoing ImmuneRACE study and from 1,254 subjects provided by 6 global collaborators. Nearly every sample came with metadata listing a de-identified subject ID, COVID-19 status, age in years and sex. HLA class I and class II types, where available, came from metadata supplied by the sample provider rather than from assay-based typing. What the work shows at the level of the full study, not this receptor alone: The amount of clinical and demographic metadata varied by source and participant and was provided uncurated.

From its first to its last residue, the CDR3 has 13 amino acids. As encoded in the germline V gene, CDR1 is MNHEY while CDR2 is SVGAGI. TCRbeta CDR3 regions were amplified from genomic DNA using the immunoSEQ Assay, a bias-controlled multiplex PCR. In the original analysis: The number of nucleated cells in each sample was estimated from the amplification of reference gene primers within the assay. Sequence reads were collapsed and filtered to measure the absolute abundance of every unique TCRbeta CDR3 rearrangement. For each sample, productive Simpson clonality was calculated as the square root of Simpson's diversity index across productive rearrangements. TCRdb obtained this table from immuneACCESS and retained in-frame rearrangements with V and J assigned. These tables miss some clones; where compared with another copy, unresolved V genes account for less than half of the shortfall, and the remainder is unexplained. V, J and clone size are those of that table, while D and trimming were read from the DNA. This sample is represented by about 360,000 clones; around nine tenths of them were singletons. The ten most abundant clones make up less than 9% of the sample.

Comment on this clone: Its antigen is currently not known. Because it lacks the conserved phenylalanine or tryptophan at the end, this CDR3 is likely a read error. The limits of the CDR3 on the DNA are not certain, so only TCRdb's listed CDR3 is given.

One collaborating source in Seattle enrolled patients during active infection and followed them longitudinally through the course of disease. Each collaborating institution followed its own protocols to collect whole blood in K2EDTA tubes. Collaborator samples were shipped for TCRbeta analysis as frozen whole blood, isolated PBMCs, or DNA extracted from either sample type. The receptor was derived from a woman aged 60-75 years with COVID-19, enrolled during active disease. The chain is assembled from TRBV6-5 and TRBJ2-7; the D call in the table, TRBD1, was not verified against the DNA. Sequencing input: peripheral blood. This receptor carries the CDR3 CASSPQTRPKVPI.